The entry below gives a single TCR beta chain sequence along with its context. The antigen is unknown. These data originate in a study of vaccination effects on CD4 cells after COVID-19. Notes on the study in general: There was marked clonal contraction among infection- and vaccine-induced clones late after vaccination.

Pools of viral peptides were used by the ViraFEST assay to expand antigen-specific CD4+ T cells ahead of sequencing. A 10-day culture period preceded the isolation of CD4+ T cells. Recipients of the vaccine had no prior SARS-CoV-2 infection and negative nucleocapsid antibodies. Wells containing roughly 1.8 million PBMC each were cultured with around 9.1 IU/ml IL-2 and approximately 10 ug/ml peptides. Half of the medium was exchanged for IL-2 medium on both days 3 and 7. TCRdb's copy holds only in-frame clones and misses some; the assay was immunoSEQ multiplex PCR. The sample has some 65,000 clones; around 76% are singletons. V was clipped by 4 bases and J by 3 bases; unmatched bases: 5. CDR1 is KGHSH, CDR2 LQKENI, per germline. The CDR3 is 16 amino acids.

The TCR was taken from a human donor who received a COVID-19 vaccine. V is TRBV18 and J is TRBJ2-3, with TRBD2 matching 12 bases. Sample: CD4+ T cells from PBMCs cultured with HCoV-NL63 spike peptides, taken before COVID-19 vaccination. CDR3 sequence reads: CASSRLGTSGTDTQYF. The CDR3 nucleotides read TGTGCCAGCTCACGACTTGGGACTAGCGGGACAGATACGCAGTATTTT.